What follows is one T cell receptor (beta chain) and its context. Its antigen is not known. The V end was cut by 5 bases, the J end by 3 bases, with 10 bases between. This CDR3 is built from 13 residues. Germline loops: CDR1 MNHNS, CDR2 SASEGT. This sample stems from a study of cytomegalovirus exposure and HLA in healthy donors. Study results and limitations: One later analysis reportedly identified an Asian-associated ancestry cluster that showed fewer N-insertions than the roughly 720-donor mean.

The study ran its PCR with 60 Vbeta and 13 Jbeta primers. Clones were read by immunoSEQ multiplex PCR, and TCRdb kept only the in-frame ones, dropping some. The sample shows roughly 62,000 clones, and roughly 4% sits with its ten largest clones. This clonotype was obtained from a male donor in good health and CMV-seronegative. Source material: PBMCs. J is TRBJ1-2 and V is TRBV6-1; D uncertain. The DNA for the CDR3 is TGTGCCAGCAGTTCGAAACAGCACTATGGCTACACCTTC. It encodes CASSSKQHYGYTF.